This is a list of T cell receptor beta chains from one sample in a study of neurological immune-mediated disorders. TCRdb ran MiXCR on the 5' RACE reads and lists one entry per CDR3 protein. The data hold about 70,000 distinct CDR3 sequences, with roughly 3.1% observed a single time. The sample comprised PBMCs. The source of these receptors is a woman aged 45-60 years with multiple sclerosis. CDR3s include the opening cysteine and the closing phenylalanine or tryptophan. D genes are given only for firm matches. A clone size is listed for some rows: how often the clone was seen (once, few, many), or a class if it is expanded.

J gene: TRBJ1-1
D gene: NA
clone size: few
CDR3 length: 15
V gene: TRBV5-1
CDR3 protein: CASRGEWGFNTEAFF
CDR3 DNA: TGCGCCAGCAGGGGGGAGTGGGGATTCAACACTGAAGCTTTCTTT

J gene: TRBJ2-3
D gene: NA
clone size: many
CDR3 length: 15
V gene: TRBV5-6
CDR3 protein: CASSFPGFRSDTQYF
CDR3 DNA: TGTGCCAGCAGCTTTCCCGGGTTCAGATCAGATACGCAGTATTTT

J gene: TRBJ2-5
D gene: TRBD2
clone size: many
CDR3 length: 15
V gene: TRBV4-3
CDR3 protein: CASSQTSGGLETQYF
CDR3 DNA: TGCGCCAGCAGCCAGACTAGCGGGGGGTTAGAGACCCAGTACTTC

J gene: TRBJ1-1
D gene: TRBD1
clone size: many
CDR3 length: 18
V gene: TRBV27
CDR3 protein: CASSLSFGQGIGSTEAFF
CDR3 DNA: TGTGCCAGCAGTTTATCGTTCGGACAGGGTATCGGGAGCACTGAAGCTTTCTTT

J gene: TRBJ2-1
D gene: NA
clone size: many
CDR3 length: 17
V gene: TRBV5-6
CDR3 protein: CASSLVFEPSSYNEQFF
CDR3 DNA: TGTGCCAGCAGCTTGGTATTTGAACCCAGCTCCTACAATGAGCAGTTCTTC

J gene: TRBJ2-1
D gene: NA
clone size: many
CDR3 length: 15
V gene: TRBV7-8
CDR3 protein: CASSPRQRTYNEQFF
CDR3 DNA: TGTGCCAGCAGCCCTAGACAGAGAACCTACAATGAGCAGTTCTTC

J gene: TRBJ2-3
D gene: NA
clone size: NA
CDR3 length: 15
V gene: TRBV6-6
CDR3 protein: CASSPRGASPDTQYF
CDR3 DNA: TGTGCCAGCAGCCCGAGGGGGGCTAGTCCAGATACGCAGTATTTT

J gene: TRBJ2-5
D gene: NA
clone size: many
CDR3 length: 13
V gene: TRBV10-3
CDR3 protein: CAISIGTGETQYF
CDR3 DNA: TGTGCCATCAGCATAGGGACTGGAGAGACCCAGTACTTC

J gene: TRBJ2-3
D gene: NA
clone size: many
CDR3 length: 11
V gene: TRBV5-1
CDR3 protein: CASQGVDTQYF
CDR3 DNA: TGCGCCTCCCAGGGTGTTGATACGCAGTATTTT

J gene: TRBJ1-2
D gene: TRBD1
clone size: many
CDR3 length: 15
V gene: TRBV9
CDR3 protein: CASSTRGQGGYGYTF
CDR3 DNA: TGTGCCAGCAGCACCCGGGGACAGGGGGGCTATGGCTACACCTTC

J gene: TRBJ2-1
D gene: TRBD2
clone size: many
CDR3 length: 14
V gene: TRBV20-1
CDR3 protein: CSASQREGYNEQFF
CDR3 DNA: TGCAGTGCTAGTCAGAGGGAGGGGTACAATGAGCAGTTCTTC

J gene: TRBJ1-2
D gene: NA
clone size: many
CDR3 length: 17
V gene: TRBV29-1
CDR3 protein: CSVEDGTSRFDRYGYTF
CDR3 DNA: TGCAGCGTTGAAGATGGAACCAGCCGATTCGACCGCTATGGCTACACCTTC

J gene: TRBJ1-2
D gene: TRBD1
clone size: many
CDR3 length: 14
V gene: TRBV12-3/TRBV12-4
CDR3 protein: CASGHPGQAYGYTF
CDR3 DNA: TGTGCCAGCGGGCATCCCGGACAGGCCTATGGCTACACCTTC

J gene: TRBJ2-4
D gene: NA
clone size: many
CDR3 length: 13
V gene: TRBV28
CDR3 protein: CAIMDYSKNIQYF
CDR3 DNA: TGTGCCATCATGGACTACTCCAAAAACATTCAGTACTTC

J gene: TRBJ2-7
D gene: TRBD2
clone size: many
CDR3 length: 12
V gene: TRBV5-6
CDR3 protein: CASSLEGGTSSF
CDR3 DNA: TGTGCCAGCAGCTTGGAAGGAGGGACTAGCTCTTTC

J gene: TRBJ1-4
D gene: TRBD1
clone size: many
CDR3 length: 16
V gene: TRBV4-1
CDR3 protein: CASSQVPGTGNEKLFF
CDR3 DNA: TGCGCCAGCAGCCAAGTTCCCGGGACAGGGAATGAAAAACTGTTTTTT